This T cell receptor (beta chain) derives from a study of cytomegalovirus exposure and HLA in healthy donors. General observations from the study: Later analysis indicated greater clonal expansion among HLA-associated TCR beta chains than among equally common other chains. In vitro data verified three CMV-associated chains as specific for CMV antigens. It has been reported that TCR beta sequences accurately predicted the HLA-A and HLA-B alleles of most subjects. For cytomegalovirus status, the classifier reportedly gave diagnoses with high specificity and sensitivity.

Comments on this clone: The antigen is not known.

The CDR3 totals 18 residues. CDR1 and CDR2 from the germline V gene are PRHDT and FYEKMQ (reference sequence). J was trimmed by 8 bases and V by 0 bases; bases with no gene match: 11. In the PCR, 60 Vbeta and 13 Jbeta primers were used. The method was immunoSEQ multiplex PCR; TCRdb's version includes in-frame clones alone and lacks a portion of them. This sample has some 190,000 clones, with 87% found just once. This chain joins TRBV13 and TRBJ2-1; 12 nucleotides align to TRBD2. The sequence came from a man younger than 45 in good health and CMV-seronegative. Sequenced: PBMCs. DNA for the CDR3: TGTGCCAGCAGCTTAGGCCGGATGTCTAGCGGGGGGGCCCATGAGCAGTTCTTC. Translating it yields CASSLGRMSSGGAHEQFF.